These T cell receptor beta chains were read from a single sample in a study of blood T cells in healthy people across ages. One entry per CDR3 protein, called by TCRdb with MiXCR from the 5' RACE reads. The sample holds some 1.1 million distinct CDR3 sequences, less than 45% seen once. The sample was blood. Every receptor here comes from a man aged 18 to 29 in good health. The conserved cysteine and the conserved F or W are not part of the CDR3 here. Fields, in order: V gene, J gene, CDR3 protein.

v_call: TRBV7-9
j_call: TRBJ2-4
cdr3_aa: ASSRTSGENIQY

v_call: TRBV10-3
j_call: TRBJ2-3
cdr3_aa: AISVGSSGAKSTDTQY

v_call: TRBV18
j_call: TRBJ2-1
cdr3_aa: ASSRDSLGLNEQF

v_call: TRBV27
j_call: TRBJ1-5
cdr3_aa: ASSLEAGGYQPQH

v_call: TRBV4-1
j_call: TRBJ1-5
cdr3_aa: ASSPRTDSYSNQPQH

v_call: TRBV19
j_call: TRBJ2-3
cdr3_aa: ASMTNSLSTDTQY

v_call: TRBV29-1
j_call: TRBJ2-7
cdr3_aa: SVEGTSGGSSYEQY

v_call: TRBV20-1
j_call: TRBJ1-4
cdr3_aa: SARGTGRSNEKLF

v_call: TRBV18
j_call: TRBJ1-1
cdr3_aa: ASSQESATEAF

v_call: TRBV3-1
j_call: TRBJ2-3
cdr3_aa: ASSQGAFTDTQY

v_call: TRBV7-2
j_call: TRBJ2-1
cdr3_aa: ASSLVGGVSYNEQF

v_call: TRBV7-2
j_call: TRBJ1-5
cdr3_aa: ASSPRSGVGNQPQH

v_call: TRBV4-1
j_call: TRBJ1-4
cdr3_aa: ASSQDRGDRVREKLF

v_call: TRBV9
j_call: TRBJ2-1
cdr3_aa: ASSVDLASYNEQF

v_call: TRBV6-5
j_call: TRBJ1-4
cdr3_aa: ASSAQGAVGEKLF

v_call: TRBV4-3
j_call: TRBJ2-3
cdr3_aa: ASSHSGHRTDTQY

v_call: TRBV5-4
j_call: TRBJ2-7
cdr3_aa: ASSLDSSSYEQY

v_call: TRBV4-2
j_call: TRBJ2-5
cdr3_aa: ASSQLGPVDHEQY

v_call: TRBV4-3
j_call: TRBJ1-2
cdr3_aa: ASSQDPATYGYT

v_call: TRBV3-1
j_call: TRBJ2-1
cdr3_aa: ASSPTGNEQF

v_call: TRBV12-3/TRBV12-4
j_call: TRBJ1-2
cdr3_aa: ASSRPGYPNYGYT

v_call: TRBV20-1
j_call: TRBJ1-1
cdr3_aa: SARRTGTANTEAF

v_call: TRBV2
j_call: TRBJ2-7
cdr3_aa: ASRASGIQY

v_call: TRBV18
j_call: TRBJ1-6
cdr3_aa: ASSPPNTGIYNSPLH

v_call: TRBV7-9
j_call: TRBJ2-1
cdr3_aa: ASSFLGQVPYNEQF

v_call: TRBV29-1
j_call: -
cdr3_aa: SVEDPTGPRTGMGYEQY

v_call: TRBV6-5
j_call: TRBJ2-3
cdr3_aa: ASSYSGIRGDTQY

v_call: TRBV6-2/TRBV6-3
j_call: TRBJ2-7
cdr3_aa: ASSYGTRNEQY

v_call: TRBV12-3/TRBV12-4
j_call: TRBJ2-7
cdr3_aa: ASRIDRADNEQY